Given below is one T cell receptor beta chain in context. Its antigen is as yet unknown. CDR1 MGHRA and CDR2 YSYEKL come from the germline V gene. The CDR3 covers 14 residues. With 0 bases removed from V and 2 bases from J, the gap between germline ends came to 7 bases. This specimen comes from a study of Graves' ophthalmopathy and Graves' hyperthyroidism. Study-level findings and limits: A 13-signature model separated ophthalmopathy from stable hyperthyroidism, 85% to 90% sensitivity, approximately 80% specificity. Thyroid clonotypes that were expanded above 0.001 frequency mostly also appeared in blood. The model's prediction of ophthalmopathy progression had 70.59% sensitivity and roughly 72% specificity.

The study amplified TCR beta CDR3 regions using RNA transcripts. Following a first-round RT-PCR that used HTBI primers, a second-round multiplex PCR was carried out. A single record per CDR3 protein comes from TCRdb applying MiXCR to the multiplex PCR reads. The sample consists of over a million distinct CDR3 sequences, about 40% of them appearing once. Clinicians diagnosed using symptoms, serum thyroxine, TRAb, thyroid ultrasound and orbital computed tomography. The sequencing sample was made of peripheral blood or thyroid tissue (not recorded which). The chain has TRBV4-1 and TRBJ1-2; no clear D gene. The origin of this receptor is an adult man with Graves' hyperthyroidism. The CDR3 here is CASSQDVGNYGYTF. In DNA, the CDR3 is TGCGCCAGCAGCCAAGATGTGGGGAACTATGGCTACACCTTC.